Detailed here is one T cell receptor beta chain. With a J-beta primer mix and a sample-barcoded 5' primer, a second PCR ran about 6 to 11 cycles. TCRdb ran MiXCR on the 5' RACE reads and lists one entry per CDR3 protein. The sample has fewer than 1,000,000 distinct CDR3 sequences; around half are singletons. This specimen comes from a study of blood T cells in healthy people across ages. About the study: Using template switching, researchers captured about one barcoded beta molecule for each two T cells.

The CDR3 length is 19 residues. Germline loops: CDR1 ENHRY, CDR2 SYGVKD. V was pared by 3 bases and J by 7 bases, with 25 bases between. Each sample provided at least 5 micrograms of extracted total RNA. The J gene is TRBJ1-6, the V gene TRBV10-3; D might be TRBD1 (6 bases). The sequenced sample consisted of blood. This clonotype originated in a man older than 75 in good health. The CDR3 region is CAISDTSTHNRVRNSPLHF. DNA of the CDR3: TGTGCCATCAGTGACACTTCAACCCATAACAGGGTGAGGAATTCACCCCTCCACTTT.